This TCR beta chain was sequenced for a study of blood T cell repertoires in COVID-19. This CDR3 contains 13 residues. The V and J ends lost 6 bases and 14 bases, in that order; junction bases with no gene match: 12. In the source study's methods: Estimation of nucleated cell counts relied on the amplification of reference gene primers. Using immunoSEQ multiplex PCR, the repertoire was profiled, and TCRdb retains in-frame clones only, with some absent. V and J calls and clone size follow that table, whereas D and trimming were derived from the DNA. The sample lists approximately 250,000 clones, roughly 88% occurring once.

This rearrangement joins TRBV12-3 or TRBV12-4 to TRBJ1-4; 7 nucleotides align to TRBD1. This TCR was recovered from a middle-aged woman with acute COVID-19. The material sequenced was PBMCs or T cells enriched from blood (not recorded which). CDR3: CASSPSGQAELFF. DNA for the CDR3: TGTGCCAGCAGCCCCAGTGGACAGGCAGAGCTGTTTTTT.